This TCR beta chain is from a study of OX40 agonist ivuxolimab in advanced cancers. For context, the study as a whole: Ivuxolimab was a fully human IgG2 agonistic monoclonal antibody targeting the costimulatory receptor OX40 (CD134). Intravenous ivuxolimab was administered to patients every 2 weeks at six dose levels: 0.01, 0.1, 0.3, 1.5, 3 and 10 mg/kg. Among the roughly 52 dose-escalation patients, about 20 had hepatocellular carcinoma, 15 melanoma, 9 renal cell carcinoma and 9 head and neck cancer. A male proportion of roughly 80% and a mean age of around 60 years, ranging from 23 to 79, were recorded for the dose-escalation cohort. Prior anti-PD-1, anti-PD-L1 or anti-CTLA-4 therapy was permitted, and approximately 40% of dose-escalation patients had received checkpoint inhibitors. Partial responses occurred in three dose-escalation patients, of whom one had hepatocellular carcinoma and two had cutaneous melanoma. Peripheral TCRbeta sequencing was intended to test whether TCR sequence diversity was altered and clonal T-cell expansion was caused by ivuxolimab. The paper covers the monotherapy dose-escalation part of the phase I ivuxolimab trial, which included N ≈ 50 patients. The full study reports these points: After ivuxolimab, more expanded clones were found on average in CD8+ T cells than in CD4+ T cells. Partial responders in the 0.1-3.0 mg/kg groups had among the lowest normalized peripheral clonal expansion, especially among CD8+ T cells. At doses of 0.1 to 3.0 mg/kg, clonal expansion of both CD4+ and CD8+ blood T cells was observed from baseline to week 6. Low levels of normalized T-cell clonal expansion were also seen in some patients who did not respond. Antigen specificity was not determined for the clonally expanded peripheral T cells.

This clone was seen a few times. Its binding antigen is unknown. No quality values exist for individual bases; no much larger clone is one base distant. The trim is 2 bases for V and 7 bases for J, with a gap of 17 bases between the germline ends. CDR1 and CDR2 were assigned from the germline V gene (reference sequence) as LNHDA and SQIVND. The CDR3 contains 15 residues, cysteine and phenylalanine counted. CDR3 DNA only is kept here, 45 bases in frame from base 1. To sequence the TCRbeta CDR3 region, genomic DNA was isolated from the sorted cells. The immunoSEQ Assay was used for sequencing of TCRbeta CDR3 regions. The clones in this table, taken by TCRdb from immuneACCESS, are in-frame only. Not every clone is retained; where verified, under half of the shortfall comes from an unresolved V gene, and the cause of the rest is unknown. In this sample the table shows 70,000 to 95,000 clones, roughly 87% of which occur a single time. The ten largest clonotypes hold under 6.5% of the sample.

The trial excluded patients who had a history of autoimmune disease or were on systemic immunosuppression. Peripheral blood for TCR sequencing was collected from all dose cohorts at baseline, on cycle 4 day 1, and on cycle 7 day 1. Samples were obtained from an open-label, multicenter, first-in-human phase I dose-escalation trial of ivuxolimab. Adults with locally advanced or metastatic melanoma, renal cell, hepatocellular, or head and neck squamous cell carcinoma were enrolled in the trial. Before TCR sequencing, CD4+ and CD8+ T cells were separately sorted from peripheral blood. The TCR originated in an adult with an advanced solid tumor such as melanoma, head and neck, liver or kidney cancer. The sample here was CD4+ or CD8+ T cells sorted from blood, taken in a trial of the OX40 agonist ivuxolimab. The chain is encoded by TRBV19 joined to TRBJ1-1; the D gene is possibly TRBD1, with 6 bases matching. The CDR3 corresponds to CASSIRAGHRREAFF. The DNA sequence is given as TGTGCCAGTAGTATACGGGCGGGACATAGGCGTGAAGCTTTCTTT.